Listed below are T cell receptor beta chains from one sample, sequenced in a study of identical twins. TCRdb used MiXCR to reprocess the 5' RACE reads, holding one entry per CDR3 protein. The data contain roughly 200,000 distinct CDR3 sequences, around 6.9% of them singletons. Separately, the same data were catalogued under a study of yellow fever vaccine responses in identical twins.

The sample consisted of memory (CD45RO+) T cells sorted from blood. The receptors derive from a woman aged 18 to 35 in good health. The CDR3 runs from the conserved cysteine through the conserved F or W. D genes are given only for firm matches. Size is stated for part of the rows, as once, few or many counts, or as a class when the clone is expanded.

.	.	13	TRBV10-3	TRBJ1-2	TGTGCCATCAGGATAAATGGGGAGAATGGCTACACCTTC	CAIRINGENGYTF
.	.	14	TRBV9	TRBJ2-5	TGTGCCAGCAGCCCCCAGGGGAGCGGGGAGACCCAGTACTTC	CASSPQGSGETQYF
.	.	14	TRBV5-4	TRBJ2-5	TGTGCCAGCAGCCCAAGGGGGGGTATGGAGACCCAGTACTTC	CASSPRGGMETQYF
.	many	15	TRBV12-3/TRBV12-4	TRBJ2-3	TGTGCCAGCAGTTCCGGGACGGCTCGCGGAGATACGCAGTATTTT	CASSSGTARGDTQYF
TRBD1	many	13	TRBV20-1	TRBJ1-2	TGCAGTGCTTCGGGGGACAGGGCCTATGGCTACACCTTC	CSASGDRAYGYTF
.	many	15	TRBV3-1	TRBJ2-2	TGTGCCAGCAGCCAAGGCGGGGTGAACACCGGGGAGCTGTTTTTT	CASSQGGVNTGELFF
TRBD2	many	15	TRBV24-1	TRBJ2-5	TGTGCCACTGGGACTAGCGGGGGTAAACAAGAGACCCAGTACTTC	CATGTSGGKQETQYF
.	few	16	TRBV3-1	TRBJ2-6	TGTGCCAGCAGCCAAGTCCCGCCAGCCGGGGCCAACGTCCTGACTTTC	CASSQVPPAGANVLTF
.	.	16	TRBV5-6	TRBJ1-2	TGTGCCAGCAGCTCCCCCGGGAGGTCAGGGGACTTTGGCTACACCTTC	CASSSPGRSGDFGYTF
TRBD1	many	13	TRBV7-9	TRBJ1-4	TGTGCCAGCAGCCGGACAGGGAATGAAAAACTGTTTTTT	CASSRTGNEKLFF
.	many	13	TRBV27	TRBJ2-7	TGTGCCAGCAGTTTATCAGCAATCTACGAGCAGTACTTC	CASSLSAIYEQYF
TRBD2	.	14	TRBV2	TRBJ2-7	TGTGCCAGCATATTGAGACTAGCGGGAGGCGAGCAGTACTTC	CASILRLAGGEQYF
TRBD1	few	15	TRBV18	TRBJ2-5	TGTGCCAGCTCACCGCCTACCACGGACAGGGAGACCCAGTACTTC	CASSPPTTDRETQYF
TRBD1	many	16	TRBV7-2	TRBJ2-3	TGTGCCAGCAGCCGAAGGGGGACAGGGAGACTGAATACGCAGTATTTT	CASSRRGTGRLNTQYF
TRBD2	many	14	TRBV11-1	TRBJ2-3	TGTGCCAGCAGGCGGGGGTCGGGCACAGATACGCAGTATTTT	CASRRGSGTDTQYF
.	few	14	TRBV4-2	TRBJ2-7	TGTGCCAGCAGCCAAGTGACTATTCCCTACGAGCAGTACTTC	CASSQVTIPYEQYF
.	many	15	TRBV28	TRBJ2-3	TGTGCCAGCAGTCCCCCCAAGGGACATCAGGATACGCAGTATTTT	CASSPPKGHQDTQYF
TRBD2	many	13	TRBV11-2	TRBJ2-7	TGTGCCAGCAGCTTTATGCGGGAGTGGGAGCAGTACTTC	CASSFMREWEQYF
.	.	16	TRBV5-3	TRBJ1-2	TGTGCCATGGGCCCCGCATTCTTAAAACCGGGGGATGGCTACACCTTC	CAMGPAFLKPGDGYTF
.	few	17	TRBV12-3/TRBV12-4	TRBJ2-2	TGTGCCAGCAGTTTAGGGAGGGGGCAGGTTAATCCCGGGGAGCTGTTTTTT	CASSLGRGQVNPGELFF
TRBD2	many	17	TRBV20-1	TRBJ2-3	TGCAGTGCTAGAGATCGTACTAGCGGGACAAAGGGGGATACGCAGTATTTT	CSARDRTSGTKGDTQYF
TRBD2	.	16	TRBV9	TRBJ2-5	TGTGCCAGCAGCGTAGCGGCTAGCGGGGGACAAGAGACCCAGTACTTC	CASSVAASGGQETQYF
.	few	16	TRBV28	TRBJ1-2	TGTGCCAGCAACAAACCAGGGCAACCAATCAACTATGGCTACACCTTC	CASNKPGQPINYGYTF
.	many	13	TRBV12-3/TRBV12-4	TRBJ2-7	TGTGCCAGCAGAACGGGCTTAGCAGGGGAGCAGTACTTC	CASRTGLAGEQYF
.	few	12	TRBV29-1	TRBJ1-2	TGCAGCGTTGGGCAGGAAGGGGGTGGCTACACCTTC	CSVGQEGGGYTF
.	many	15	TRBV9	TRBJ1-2	TGTGCCAGCAGCGTAGGAACCCGGACAGACTATGGCTACACCTTC	CASSVGTRTDYGYTF
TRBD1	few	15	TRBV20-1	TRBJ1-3	TGCAGTGCTAGGTGGGGACAGTTCTCTGGAAACACCATATATTTT	CSARWGQFSGNTIYF
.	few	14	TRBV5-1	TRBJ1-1	TGCGCCAGCAGCTTGGGGGGGTCAGGGGCTGAAGCTTTCTTT	CASSLGGSGAEAFF
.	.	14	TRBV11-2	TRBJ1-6	TGTGCCAGCAGCGCCTACAGGGAGCGCTCACCCCTCCACTTT	CASSAYRERSPLHF
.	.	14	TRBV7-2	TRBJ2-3	TGTGCCAGCAGCCTACTACAGACCACAGATACGCAGTATTTT	CASSLLQTTDTQYF
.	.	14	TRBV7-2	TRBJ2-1	TGTGCCAGCAGCGGGGGGCAGTCCTACAATGAGCAGTTCTTC	CASSGGQSYNEQFF
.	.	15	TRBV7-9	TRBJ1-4	TGTGCCAGCAGCTCGGGGGCGGGACGGAATGAAAAACTGTTTTTT	CASSSGAGRNEKLFF
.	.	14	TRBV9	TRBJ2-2	TGTGCCAGCAGCTTGAAGGGAAACACCGGGGAGCTGTTTTTT	CASSLKGNTGELFF
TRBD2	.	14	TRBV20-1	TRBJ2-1	TGCAGTGCTGAGCTAGCGGGTCCTTTTGGTGAGCAGTTCTTC	CSAELAGPFGEQFF
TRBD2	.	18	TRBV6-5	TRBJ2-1	TGTGCCAGCAGTTACTCGAGAATGAGCGGGAGTAGGTCGGGTGAGCAGTTCTTC	CASSYSRMSGSRSGEQFF
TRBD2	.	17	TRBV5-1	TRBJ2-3	TGCGCCAGCAGCCCGATAGCGGGAGGGCCGAGGACAGATACGCAGTATTTT	CASSPIAGGPRTDTQYF
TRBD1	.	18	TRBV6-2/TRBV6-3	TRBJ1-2	TGTGCCAGCAGTCTTCCATCAGGACAGGGTTCTGCTAACTATGGCTACACCTTC	CASSLPSGQGSANYGYTF
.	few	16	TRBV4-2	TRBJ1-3	TGTGCCAGCAGCCAAAGTCCACAGACGACTGGAAACACCATATATTTT	CASSQSPQTTGNTIYF
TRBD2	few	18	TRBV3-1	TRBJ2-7	TGTGCCAGCAGCCAAGTCCTCCCATCTAGCGGGAGGGCAGGGGAGCAGTACTTC	CASSQVLPSSGRAGEQYF
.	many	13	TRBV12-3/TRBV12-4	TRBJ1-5	TGTGCCAGCAGTTTATTCGGGGTTCAGCCCCAGCATTTT	CASSLFGVQPQHF
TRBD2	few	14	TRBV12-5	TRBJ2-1	TGTGCTAGTGCCGGGACTAGCGGCAAAAATGAGCAGTTCTTC	CASAGTSGKNEQFF
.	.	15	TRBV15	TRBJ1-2	TGTGCCACCAGCAGAGAGGGAAGGAGTCTCTATGGCTACACCTTC	CATSREGRSLYGYTF
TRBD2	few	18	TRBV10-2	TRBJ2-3	TGCGCCAGCAGTGAGTCGACGCTAGCGGGAGGGTATACAGATACGCAGTATTTT	CASSESTLAGGYTDTQYF
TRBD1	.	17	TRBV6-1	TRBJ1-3	TGTGCCAGCAGTGCCCGGACAGGGGGCCACTCTGGAAACACCATATATTTT	CASSARTGGHSGNTIYF
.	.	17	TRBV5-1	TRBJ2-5	TGCGCCAGCAGCTTGACTTTTGCGGGGCCTTTTCAAGAGACCCAGTACTTC	CASSLTFAGPFQETQYF
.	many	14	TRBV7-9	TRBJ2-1	TGTGCCAGCAGTAGAGGGGTCCTAGGGAATGAGCAGTTCTTC	CASSRGVLGNEQFF
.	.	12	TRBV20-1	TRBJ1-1	TGCAGTGCTGGGCGGGGCGGGACTGAAGCTTTCTTT	CSAGRGGTEAFF
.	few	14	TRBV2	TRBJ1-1	TGTGCCAGCAGCCCACAGGGCATCGGGACTGAAGCTTTCTTT	CASSPQGIGTEAFF
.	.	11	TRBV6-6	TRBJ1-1	TGTGCCAGCAGTTACCTCACTGAAGCTTTCTTT	CASSYLTEAFF
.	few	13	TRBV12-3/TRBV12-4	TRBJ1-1	TGTGCCAGCATTATGGGGAAGAACACTGAAGCTTTCTTT	CASIMGKNTEAFF
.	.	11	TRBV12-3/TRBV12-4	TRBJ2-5	TGTGCCAGCAGCCAGGCAGAGACCCAGTACTTC	CASSQAETQYF